This TCR beta chain was sequenced during a study of blood T cell repertoires in COVID-19. Profiled with immunoSEQ multiplex PCR; TCRdb holds only in-frame clones, not every one. The sample lists 150,000 to 200,000 clones; roughly 77% were seen once. Sequencing was done on a sample of peripheral blood. This clonotype was sampled from a woman in her thirties or forties with COVID-19, enrolled during active disease.

In nucleotides, the CDR3 is TGTGCCAGCAGCTTAGCGAAAGGGGGCTTGTACGAGCAGTACTTC. This encodes CASSLAKGGLYEQYF. The rearrangement links TRBV7-8 to TRBJ2-7, with TRBD1 matching 7 bases. The CDR3 is 15 residues long. The J segment lost 4 bases and the V segment lost 0 bases, leaving 6 bases of the junction unmatched. CDR1 SGHVS and CDR2 FQNEAQ come from the germline V gene.